This TCR beta chain was sequenced in a study of T cell responses to AZD1222 COVID-19 vaccine. The CDR3 is made up of 15 amino acids. Trimming cost V 3 bases and J 0 bases, with 11 bases left between them. The germline V gene encodes CDR1 GTSNPN and CDR2 SVGIG (reference sequence). Some clones are missing from TCRdb's copy, which holds only in-frame ones; the method was immunoSEQ multiplex PCR. In the table there are approximately 150,000 clones, approximately 92% of which are singletons. The clonotype was recovered from an adult in good health. V gene TRBV30 combines with J gene TRBJ2-2; maybe TRBD1 (6 bases). The sample in question was peripheral blood, obtained on day 0 of AZD1222 vaccination. CDR3 amino acids: CAWRFRGSNTGELFF. In DNA, the CDR3 is TGTGCCTGGAGGTTCAGGGGCTCGAACACCGGGGAGCTGTTTTTT.